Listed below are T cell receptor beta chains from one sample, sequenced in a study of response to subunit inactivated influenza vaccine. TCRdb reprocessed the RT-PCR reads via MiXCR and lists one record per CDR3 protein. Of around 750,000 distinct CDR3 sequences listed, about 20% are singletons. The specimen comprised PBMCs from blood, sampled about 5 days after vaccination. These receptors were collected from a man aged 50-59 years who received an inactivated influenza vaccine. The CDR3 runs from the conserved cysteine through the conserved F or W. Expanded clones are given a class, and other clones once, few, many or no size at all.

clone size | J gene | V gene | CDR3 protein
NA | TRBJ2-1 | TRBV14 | CASSQDWGSSYNEQFF
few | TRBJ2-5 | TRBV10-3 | CAISGTGNQETQYF
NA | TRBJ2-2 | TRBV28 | CASSWKVGELFF
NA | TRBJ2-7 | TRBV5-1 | CASSSRGAHEQYF
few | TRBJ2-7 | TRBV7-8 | CASSFRGSEEQYF
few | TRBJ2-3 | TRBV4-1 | CASSQDRGPATQYF
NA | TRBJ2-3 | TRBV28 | CASTRKTGITDTQYF
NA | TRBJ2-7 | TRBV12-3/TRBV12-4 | CASSLRSPGTSYEQYF
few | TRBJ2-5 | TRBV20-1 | CSASGGTSGSRSQYF
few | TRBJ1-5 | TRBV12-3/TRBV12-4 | CASSLETGTLRPQHF
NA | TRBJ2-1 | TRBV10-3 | CAISRQGPSLSSYNEQFF
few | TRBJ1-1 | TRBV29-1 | CSVKMDRNTEAFF
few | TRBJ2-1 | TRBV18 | CASSPLRTSENEQFF
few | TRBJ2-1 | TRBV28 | CASSWGLAGGIEQFF
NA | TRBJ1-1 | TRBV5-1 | CASSGSTGGTEAFF
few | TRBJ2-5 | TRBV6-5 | CASRLPGQGADQYF
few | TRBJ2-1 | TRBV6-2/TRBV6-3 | CASRNALAGGSLVNEQFF
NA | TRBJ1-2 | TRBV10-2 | CASSARHARADGYTF
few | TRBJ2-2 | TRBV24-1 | CATSGVTTGGDLGTGELFF
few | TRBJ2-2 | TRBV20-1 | CSADRGAGELFF
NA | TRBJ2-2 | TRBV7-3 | CASAGLAGYGELFF
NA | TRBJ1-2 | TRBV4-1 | CASSPRQINWGGYTF
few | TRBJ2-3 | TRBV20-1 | CSVHPGLAANTDTQYF
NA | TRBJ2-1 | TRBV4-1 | CASSLRQELYNEQFF
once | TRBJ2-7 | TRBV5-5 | CASSAPPGQGYEQYF
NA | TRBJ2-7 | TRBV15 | CATSRDLASISYEQYF
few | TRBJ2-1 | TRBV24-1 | CATSASFSGYNEQFF
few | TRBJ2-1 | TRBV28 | CASSPNLRGNEQFF
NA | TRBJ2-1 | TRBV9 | CASSSGGGMSSYNEQFF
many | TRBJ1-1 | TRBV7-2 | CASSRHTGDTEAFF
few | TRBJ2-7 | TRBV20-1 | CSARGTGGRYEQYF
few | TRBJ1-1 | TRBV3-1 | CASSQEVLNTEAFF
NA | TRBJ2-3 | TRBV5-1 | CASSLGASGDTQYF
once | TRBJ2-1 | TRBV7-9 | CASSFEQDNEQFF
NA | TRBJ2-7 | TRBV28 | CASSGFRLAASYEQYF
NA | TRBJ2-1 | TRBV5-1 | CASSLSSGSTHEQFF
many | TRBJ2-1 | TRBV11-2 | CASSPGTLTLYNEQFF
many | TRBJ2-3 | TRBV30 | CAWSVTFSDTQYF
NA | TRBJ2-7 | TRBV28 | CASSFLQRGGYEQYF
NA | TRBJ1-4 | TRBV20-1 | CSARDRQRGELNEKLFF
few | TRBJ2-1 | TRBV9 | CASSAEPGQGSNEQFF
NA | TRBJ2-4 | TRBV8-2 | CASSPTLGQIAKNIQYF
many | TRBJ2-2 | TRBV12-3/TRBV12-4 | CASRRELANTGELFF
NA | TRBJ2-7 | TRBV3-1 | CASSQDPGFNEQYF
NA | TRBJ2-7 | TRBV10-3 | CAISESGTSGNYSYEQYF
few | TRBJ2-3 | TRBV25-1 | CASSEVGLGTDTQYF